Below are 28 T cell receptor beta chains sequenced from a single sample in a study of shared clonotypes between healthy human individuals. The protocol was immunoSEQ multiplex PCR, while the TCRdb copy is restricted to in-frame clones and leaves out a portion. The data show some 2,400,000 clones, roughly 95% seen once. The sequenced material came from naive CD4+ T cells sorted from blood. This sample's subset: CD45RA+ positively selected. The receptors were sampled from a man between 18 and 35 years old in good health.

The V gene is TRBV5-4, the J gene TRBJ2-5; D may be TRBD2 (5 bases). The CDR3 covers 13 residues. In germline, CDR1 is SGHNT, CDR2 YYREEE (reference sequence). The V gene lost 5 bases and the J gene lost 0 bases, with 8 bases spanning the gap. The CDR3 coding sequence is TGTGCCAGCAGTTCGGGGTACCAAGAGACCCAGTACTTC. Encoded protein: CASSSGYQETQYF.

This clone was observed a single time. The V and J genes are TRBV18 and TRBJ2-2; no firm D call. This CDR3 has 13 amino acids. V was shortened by 3 bases and J by 8 bases, with 10 bases between the two germline ends. Germline CDR1 is KGHSH and CDR2 is LQKENI. This CDR3 reads CASSPGARGELFF. Here the CDR3 DNA reads TGTGCCAGCTCACCCGGAGCGAGAGGGGAGCTGTTTTTT.

The chain employs TRBV14 and TRBJ2-1; TRBD2 matches 9 bases. J was trimmed by 3 bases and V by 1 base; bases with no gene match: 4. Germline V gene sequence: CDR1 SGHDN, CDR2 FVKESK. The CDR3 has 16 residues. The CDR3, as DNA: TGTGCCAGCAGCCAAGGCGGGACTAGCCTCTACAATGAGCAGTTCTTC. Translating gives CASSQGGTSLYNEQFF.

The chain carries TRBV5-4 and TRBJ2-7, with D possibly called TRBD1 or TRBD2 (6 bases each). The length of the CDR3 is 14 residues. Trimming took off 3 bases at V and 2 bases at J, with 12 bases between the two ends. Germline CDR1 is SGHNT and CDR2 is YYREEE (reference sequence). The CDR3 protein is CASSWGDIPYEQYF. The CDR3 DNA reads as TGTGCCAGCAGCTGGGGGGACATCCCCTACGAGCAGTACTTC.

The genes are TRBV6-5 and TRBJ2-3; tentative D call: TRBD2 (5 bases). V was clipped by 5 bases and J by 2 bases, with 11 bases between them. The V gene's germline CDR1 is MNHEY and CDR2 SVGAGI. This CDR3 is 14 amino acids long. CDR3 sequence (DNA): TGTGCCAGCAGTCTCCGGGGTTACACAGATACGCAGTATTTT. This sequence encodes CASSLRGYTDTQYF.

The chain links TRBV7-9 to TRBJ2-7; 7 bases fit TRBD1. The J segment lost 5 bases and the V segment lost 5 bases, leaving 15 bases of the junction unmatched. Germline V gene data show CDR1 as SEHNR and CDR2 as FQNEAQ (reference sequence). The CDR3 consists of 16 residues. The CDR3 loop is CASSHSDRAYGNEQYF. CDR3 sequence (DNA): TGTGCCAGCAGCCATTCAGACAGGGCGTATGGTAACGAGCAGTACTTC.

This clone has only one observation. The chain couples TRBV7-9 to TRBJ1-3; unclear D gene. The V end was cut by 2 bases, the J end by 9 bases, with 8 bases between. There are 12 residues in the CDR3. From germline, CDR1 is SEHNR and CDR2 FQNEAQ (reference sequence). The CDR3 region is CASSLISGTIYF. CDR3 bases: TGTGCCAGCAGCTTAATTTCGGGCACCATATATTTT. The variable domain in full, with the rest retrieved from reference TRBV7-9 and TRBJ1-3, is DTGVSQNPRHKITKRGQNVTFRCDPISEHNRLYWYRQTLGQGPEFLTYFQNEAQLEKSRLLSDRFSAERPKGSFSTLEIQRTEQGDSAMYLCASSLISGTIYFGEGSWLTVV.

J is TRBJ1-6 and V is TRBV15, with D maybe TRBD1 (5 bases). This CDR3 region has 15 residues. Germline loops: CDR1 LNHNV, CDR2 YYDKDF (reference sequence). Between the trimmed V and J ends, which lost 2 bases and 9 bases, there was a span of 14 bases. The DNA of the CDR3 is TGTGCCACCAGCAGATTAAGGACCGACAGTTCACCCCTCCACTTT. Residues: CATSRLRTDSSPLHF.

The CDR3 DNA is TGTGCCAGCTCAGGCTGGACAGAGTACGAGCAGTACTTC. Its translation: CASSGWTEYEQYF. The V gene is TRBV18, the J gene TRBJ2-7; D possibly corresponds to TRBD1 (6 bases). CDR1 is KGHSH and CDR2 is LQKENI in the germline V gene. CDR3 length: 13 residues. The V and J ends lost 5 bases and 4 bases respectively, with 12 bases between them.

This chain links TRBV5-1 with TRBJ1-1, with a weak D call TRBD1 (6 bases). CDR1 is SGHRS and CDR2 is YFSETQ in the germline V gene. This CDR3 is built from 14 residues. V was trimmed by 5 bases and J by 0 bases, leaving 11 bases between them. The CDR3 spells CASSQSGVNTEAFF. Written as DNA, the CDR3 is TGCGCCAGCAGTCAATCAGGGGTGAACACTGAAGCTTTCTTT.

The rearrangement links TRBV2 to TRBJ2-1, with no clear D. The CDR3 loop spans 14 amino acids. V shed 2 bases and J shed 4 bases, with 9 bases lying between them. Germline V gene sequence: CDR1 SNHLY, CDR2 FYNNEI. In DNA, the CDR3 is TGTGCCAGCAGTGAACTCACGGTTTACAATGAGCAGTTCTTC. Its protein product is CASSELTVYNEQFF.

J is TRBJ1-1 and V is TRBV5-1; the D is unclear. This CDR3 contains 14 residues. Germline V CDR1 and CDR2: SGHRS, YFSETQ. V lost 0 bases to trimming and J lost 5 bases, with 11 bases between them. CDR3 nucleotides: TGCGCCAGCAGCTTGGCATGGGGAGTTACTGAAGCTTTCTTT. It specifies CASSLAWGVTEAFF.

Regarding this clone: Other nucleotide sequences from this sample produce the same CDR3. J is TRBJ1-2 and V is TRBV28; 7 positions match TRBD1. The CDR3 is 13 amino acids. Germline trimming cut 3 bases from V and 4 bases from J; bases unmatched to any gene: 2. Germline-derived CDR1 and CDR2 are MDHEN and SYDVKM. The DNA for the CDR3 is TGTGCCAGCAGTTTTCAGGGGGTCTATGGCTACACCTTC. Its translation: CASSFQGVYGYTF.

The rearrangement joins TRBV7-3 to TRBJ2-1; 7 bases match TRBD2. This CDR3 is 16 amino acids long. V was pared by 2 bases and J by 0 bases, with 4 bases of the junction left unmatched. Germline V gives CDR1 SGHTA, CDR2 FQGTGA. CDR3 in amino acids: CASSLAGVSSYNEQFF. The DNA for the CDR3 is TGTGCCAGCAGCTTAGCGGGGGTGAGCTCCTACAATGAGCAGTTCTTC. Full variable domain (outside the CDR3, taken from reference TRBV7-3 and TRBJ2-1): GAGVSQTPSNKVTEKGKYVELRCDPISGHTALYWYRQSLGQGPEFLIYFQGTGAADDSGLPNDRFFAVRPEGSVSTLKIQRTERGDSAVYLCASSLAGVSSYNEQFFGPGTRLTVL.

Turning to this clone: Different DNA sequences within this sample yield the same CDR3. J is TRBJ2-5 and V is TRBV5-1; 9 nucleotides match TRBD2. Germline CDR1 and CDR2: SGHRS and YFSETQ. The CDR3 sequence is 13 residues long. V was pared by 5 bases and J by 3 bases, with 2 bases of the junction left unmatched. CDR3 region: CASSRLAEETQYF. The CDR3 nucleotides are TGCGCCAGCAGTAGACTAGCGGAAGAGACCCAGTACTTC.

The J gene is TRBJ1-1, the V gene TRBV6-1, with 7 positions matching TRBD1. The CDR3 is 14 amino acids. Per germline, CDR1 MNHNS and CDR2 SASEGT. The ends lost 6 bases at V and 3 bases at J; junction bases unmatched: 7. The CDR3 DNA follows: TGTGCCAGCAGAAAGTCAGGGGGTCACACTGAAGCTTTCTTT. It translates to CASRKSGGHTEAFF.

For this clone: The sample has other DNA sequences that encode this CDR3 too. The rearrangement links TRBV5-1 to TRBJ2-5, with D unresolved. CDR1 is SGHRS and CDR2 is YFSETQ in the germline V gene. V was shortened by 2 bases and J by 1 base, with 6 bases between the two germline ends. CDR3 length equals 13 residues. The CDR3 reads CASSLGGQETQYF. The CDR3 DNA reads as TGCGCCAGCAGCTTAGGCGGCCAAGAGACCCAGTACTTC.

The chain is built from TRBV5-1 and TRBJ2-1; D ambiguous. V lost 3 bases and J 3 bases, leaving 10 bases between the germline ends. The CDR3 length is 14 residues. Germline CDR1 SGHRS, CDR2 YFSETQ. In nucleotides, the CDR3 is TGCGCCAGCAGCTGGCAGGATCGCTACAATGAGCAGTTCTTC. Translating it yields CASSWQDRYNEQFF.

This clone was detected only once. V and J are TRBV7-3 and TRBJ2-5, with D perhaps being TRBD1 or TRBD2 (7 bases each). Trimming removed 2 bases at V and 1 base at J, with 11 bases between. The CDR3 is 15 residues long. The germline gives CDR1 SGHTA, CDR2 FQGTGA. The CDR3 reads CASSLSGGVQETQYF. DNA for the CDR3: TGTGCCAGCAGCTTATCAGGGGGGGTCCAAGAGACCCAGTACTTC.

The chain links TRBV28 to TRBJ1-2; no clear D gene. Germline loops: CDR1 MDHEN, CDR2 SYDVKM. The CDR3 is 11 residues long. The V end was cut by 3 bases, the J end by 8 bases, with 7 bases between. CDR3 protein: CASSLASGYTF. For the CDR3, the DNA is TGTGCCAGCAGTTTGGCCAGCGGCTACACCTTC.

The rearrangement links TRBV30 to TRBJ2-5, with TRBD2 matching 10 bases. The CDR3 extends over 13 amino acids. Trimming took 5 bases from V and 5 from J; bases not matched to a gene: 5. Germline CDR1 and CDR2: GTSNPN and SVGIG (reference sequence). As DNA, the CDR3 is TGTGCCTGGGCTAGCGGGAGTTTGGAGACCCAGTACTTC. Protein: CAWASGSLETQYF.

This rearrangement joins TRBV10-3 to TRBJ2-3; 13 bases line up with TRBD2. The CDR3 is made up of 14 amino acids. The junction had 6 bases not matched to a gene; V was cut back by 10 bases and J by 5 bases. CDR1 ENHRY and CDR2 SYGVKD come from the germline V gene. CDR3 sequence reads: CATTSGRAVDTQYF. CDR3 in DNA: TGTGCCACCACTAGCGGGAGGGCAGTAGATACGCAGTATTTT.

The chain carries TRBV5-1 and TRBJ2-4, with D hard to call. This CDR3 comprises 13 residues. Germline V gene data show CDR1 as SGHRS and CDR2 as YFSETQ. The ends were cut back, 4 bases at V and 6 bases at J, with 11 bases in the middle. This CDR3 is CASSADVGNIQYF. Here the CDR3 DNA reads TGCGCCAGCAGCGCAGACGTGGGAAACATTCAGTACTTC.

In DNA, the CDR3 is TGTGCCAGAAGCTCGGGGGCCAGGGGCGCGAAGCGCTATGGCTACACCTTC. Its translation is CARSSGARGAKRYGYTF. This rearrangement joins TRBV5-3 to TRBJ1-2; tentatively, D is TRBD1 (6 bases). TRBV5-3 is flagged as an ORF with uncertain function. This CDR3 is 17 amino acids long. Deletions cut 3 bases from V and 4 bases from J, with 22 bases between.

CDR3 DNA: TGTGCCAGCAGCCGGGGACTAGCGGGGAACCAAGAGACCCAGTACTTC. Its translation: CASSRGLAGNQETQYF. J is TRBJ2-5 and V is TRBV5-4; 13 nucleotides agree with TRBD2. The CDR3 contains 16 residues. J lost 0 bases, V lost 4 bases, and 3 bases had no gene match. Looked up from germline, CDR1 is SGHNT and CDR2 is YYREEE (reference sequence).

The chain recombines TRBV5-1 with TRBJ2-1; no firm D call. CDR3 size: 16 residues. Between the trimmed V and J ends, which lost 0 bases and 6 bases, there was a span of 16 bases. Per germline, CDR1 SGHRS and CDR2 YFSETQ. The CDR3 spells CASSLDADSTRNEQFF. In DNA, the CDR3 is TGCGCCAGCAGCTTGGATGCAGACTCTACACGCAATGAGCAGTTCTTC.

Note on this clone: The same CDR3 arises from other DNA sequences in this sample as well. V gene TRBV28 combines with J gene TRBJ2-7; 14 bases match TRBD2. The V gene's germline CDR1 is MDHEN and CDR2 SYDVKM. This CDR3 contains 15 residues. Trimming at V came to 9 bases and at J to 0 bases, leaving 4 bases not matched to a gene. As DNA, the CDR3 is TGTGCCAGTAGACTAGCGGGGGGGAGCTCCTACGAGCAGTACTTC. Amino acid sequence: CASRLAGGSSYEQYF.

This clone was picked up one time. Distinct nucleotide sequences in the sample also encode this CDR3. The rearrangement uses TRBV20-1 and TRBJ1-1; D might be TRBD1 (6 bases). V was trimmed by 6 bases and J by 6 bases, leaving 11 bases between them. The length of the CDR3 is 11 residues. The germline CDR1 and CDR2 sequences are DFQATT and SNEGSKA (reference sequence). The CDR3 coding sequence is TGCAGTGCGGGGGGCGGGGCTGAAGCTTTCTTT. Translated, it gives CSAGGGAEAFF.